One and the same sample provided the 14 T cell receptor beta chains below, sequenced in a study of blood T cell repertoires in COVID-19. The table came from immunoSEQ multiplex PCR; TCRdb's copy has only in-frame clones and leaves some out. Here the sample spans 60,000 to 70,000 clones, roughly 85% being singletons. Input material: peripheral blood. The source of these receptors is a woman aged 60-75 years with acute or convalescent COVID-19.

The rearrangement joins TRBV24-1 to TRBJ1-2, with unresolved D. V lost 3 bases to trimming and J lost 8 bases, with 9 bases between them. In germline, CDR1 is KGHDR, CDR2 SFDVKD. CDR3 length equals 12 residues. The CDR3 DNA reads TGTGCCACCAGTGATCCCCTATTCGGCTACACCTTC. Amino acids: CATSDPLFGYTF.

CDR3 DNA sequence: TGTGCCAGTAGTGCCCGGACAGGGGGGACTGGGGGGCCCCAGCATTTT. Translating gives CASSARTGGTGGPQHF. The chain employs TRBV19 and TRBJ1-5; 10 positions agree with TRBD1. This CDR3 has 16 residues. Germline CDR1 LNHDA, CDR2 SQIVND (reference sequence). V shed 5 bases, J shed 9 bases, and the junction held 13 bases outside the gene matches.

This chain links TRBV7-6 with TRBJ2-1; 7 bases align to TRBD2. Germline CDR1 and CDR2: SGHVS and FNYEAQ. This CDR3 is built from 16 residues. V dropped 4 bases and J dropped 4; count of bases not matched to a gene: 10. This chain's CDR3 is CASSSPGGGRYNEQFF. In DNA form, the CDR3 reads TGTGCCAGCAGCTCTCCAGGCGGGGGAAGATACAATGAGCAGTTCTTC.

This clone showed up just a few times. The V gene is TRBV11-1, the J gene TRBJ2-5, with D tentatively TRBD1 (6 bases). CDR1 and CDR2 (germline): SGHAT, FQDESV (reference sequence). The CDR3 contains 14 residues. The V gene lost 5 bases and the J gene lost 4 bases, with 14 bases spanning the gap. DNA of the CDR3: TGTGCCAGCAGCGTACCAGGGGTTGGAGAGACCCAGTACTTC. Translating gives CASSVPGVGETQYF.

The rearrangement uses TRBV2 and TRBJ2-2; a possible D gene is TRBD2 (7 bases). V was shortened by 8 bases and J by 0 bases, with 13 bases between the two germline ends. This CDR3 comprises 15 residues. The germline V gene encodes CDR1 SNHLY and CDR2 FYNNEI. This chain's CDR3 is CASQGRGTNTGELFF. CDR3 bases: TGTGCCAGCCAGGGGAGGGGGACGAACACCGGGGAGCTGTTTTTT.

The J gene is TRBJ1-2, the V gene TRBV2; tentative D call: TRBD1 (5 bases). The CDR3 covers 12 residues. CDR1 and CDR2 from the germline V gene are SNHLY and FYNNEI. Trimming left V 2 bases short and J 5 bases short, with 6 bases between. The CDR3 sequence is CASSEQGYGYTF. CDR3 coding DNA: TGTGCCAGCAGTGAACAGGGATATGGCTACACCTTC.

The genes are TRBV11-2 and TRBJ1-1, with 7 positions matching TRBD1. Germline V CDR1 and CDR2: SGHAT, FQNNGV. V lost 6 bases, J lost 1 base, and 2 bases stayed unmatched. The CDR3 is 13 residues long. DNA for the CDR3: TGTGCCAGCAGTACAGGGGAGAACACTGAAGCTTTCTTT. Translation: CASSTGENTEAFF.

The chain employs TRBV5-1 and TRBJ2-7, with 11 positions matching TRBD2. The CDR3 sequence is 14 residues long. V lost 5 bases and J lost 2; bases outside the gene matches: 3. CDR1 SGHRS and CDR2 YFSETQ come from the germline V gene. Written as DNA, the CDR3 is TGCGCCAGCAGTCCGGGACTAGCGGCCTACGAGCAGTACTTC. Translation: CASSPGLAAYEQYF.

V gene TRBV2 combines with J gene TRBJ1-4; 8 bases are a match to TRBD1. The ends lost 6 bases at V and 5 bases at J; junction bases unmatched: 5. The CDR3 spans 14 residues. Germline loops: CDR1 SNHLY, CDR2 FYNNEI. This chain's CDR3 is CASSVQGGNEKLFF. The CDR3 nucleotides are TGTGCCAGCAGCGTACAGGGGGGAAATGAAAAACTGTTTTTT.

The CDR3 DNA follows: TGCGCCAGCAGCTTGGGGCAGACGGTCGGGGAGCAGTACTTC. This codes for CASSLGQTVGEQYF. This chain uses TRBV5-1 with TRBJ2-7, with D hard to call. V was cut by 0 bases and J by 7 bases, with 14 bases left in between. In germline, CDR1 is SGHRS, CDR2 YFSETQ. The CDR3 runs 14 residues.

The rearrangement uses TRBV28 and TRBJ2-5; TRBD1 might be the D (7 bases). The CDR3 is 17 amino acids. The germline V gene encodes CDR1 MDHEN and CDR2 SYDVKM. V lost 4 bases, J lost 5 bases, and 23 bases lay in between. The DNA of the CDR3 is TGTGCCAGCAGTTCCCGAATTGGGGTATCAGGGGGGGAGACCCAGTACTTC. Protein product: CASSSRIGVSGGETQYF.

This chain connects TRBV5-6 to TRBJ2-1, with 16 bases identical to TRBD2. There are 16 residues in the CDR3. CDR1 and CDR2 from the germline V gene are SGHDT and YYEEEE. V lost 4 bases, J lost 7 bases, and 5 bases stayed unmatched. The CDR3 coding sequence is TGTGCCAGCAGCAGGGGACTAGCGGGAGGGTTTAATGAGCAGTTCTTC. Amino acid sequence: CASSRGLAGGFNEQFF.

The V call is TRBV5-1, the J call TRBJ2-1; D is ambiguous. With 2 bases removed from V and 0 bases from J, the gap between germline ends came to 6 bases. CDR3 size: 14 residues. The V gene's germline CDR1 is SGHRS and CDR2 YFSETQ. The CDR3: CASSLASSYNEQFF. The CDR3 DNA follows: TGCGCCAGCAGCTTAGCGAGCTCCTACAATGAGCAGTTCTTC.

This clone occurred a few times. This sequence joins TRBV28 and TRBJ1-5, with D tentatively TRBD1 (5 bases). The germline V gene encodes CDR1 MDHEN and CDR2 SYDVKM. The CDR3 covers 18 residues. With 5 bases removed from V and 0 bases from J, the gap between germline ends came to 20 bases. This CDR3 is CASSPPGAVRYSNQPQHF. Here the CDR3 DNA reads TGTGCCAGCAGTCCTCCTGGGGCCGTGAGATATAGCAATCAGCCCCAGCATTTT.